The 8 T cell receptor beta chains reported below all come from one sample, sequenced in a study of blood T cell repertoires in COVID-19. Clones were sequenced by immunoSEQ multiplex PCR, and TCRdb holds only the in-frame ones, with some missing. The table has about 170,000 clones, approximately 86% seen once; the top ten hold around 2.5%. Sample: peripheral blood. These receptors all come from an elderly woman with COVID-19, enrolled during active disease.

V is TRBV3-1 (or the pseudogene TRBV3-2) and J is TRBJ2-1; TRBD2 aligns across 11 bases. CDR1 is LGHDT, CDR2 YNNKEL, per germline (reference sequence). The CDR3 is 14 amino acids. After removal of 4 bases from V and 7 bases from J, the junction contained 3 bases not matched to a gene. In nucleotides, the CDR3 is TGTGCCAGCAGCCCTAGCGGGAGGTGGAATGAGCAGTTCTTC. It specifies CASSPSGRWNEQFF.

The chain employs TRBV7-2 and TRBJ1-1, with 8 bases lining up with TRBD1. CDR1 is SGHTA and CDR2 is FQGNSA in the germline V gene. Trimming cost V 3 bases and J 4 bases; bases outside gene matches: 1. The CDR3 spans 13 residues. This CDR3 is CASSLTGVTEAFF. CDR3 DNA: TGTGCCAGCAGCTTGACAGGGGTCACTGAAGCTTTCTTT.

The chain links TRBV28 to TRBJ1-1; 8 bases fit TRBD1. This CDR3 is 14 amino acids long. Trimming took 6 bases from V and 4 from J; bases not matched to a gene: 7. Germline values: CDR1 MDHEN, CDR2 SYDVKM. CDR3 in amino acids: CASSLGQGGTEAFF. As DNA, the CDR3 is TGTGCCAGCAGCTTAGGACAGGGAGGCACTGAAGCTTTCTTT.

The CDR3 coding sequence is TGTGCCAGCAGTAATAGGGGGCCGGACTATGGCTACACCTTC. Translating it yields CASSNRGPDYGYTF. The chain combines TRBV28 with TRBJ1-2, with 7 bases matching TRBD1. Trimming took 5 bases from V and 3 from J; bases not matched to a gene: 6. CDR1 and CDR2 from the germline V gene are MDHEN and SYDVKM. The length of the CDR3 is 14 residues.

This CDR3 is CSASSSGRAPTGELFF. The CDR3 DNA is TGCAGTGCTAGTTCTAGCGGGAGGGCCCCCACCGGGGAGCTGTTTTTT. This chain joins TRBV20-1 and TRBJ2-2, with 12 bases lining up with TRBD2. Trimming removed 3 bases from V and 4 bases from J; junction bases left unmatched: 6. Germline V gene sequence: CDR1 DFQATT, CDR2 SNEGSKA (reference sequence). This CDR3 contains 16 residues.

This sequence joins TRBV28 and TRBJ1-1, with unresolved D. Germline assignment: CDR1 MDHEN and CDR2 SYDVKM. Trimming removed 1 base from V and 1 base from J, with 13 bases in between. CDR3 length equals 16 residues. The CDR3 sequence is CASSLFRPLANTEAFF. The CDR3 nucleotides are TGTGCCAGCAGTTTATTTCGCCCCCTAGCGAACACTGAAGCTTTCTTT.

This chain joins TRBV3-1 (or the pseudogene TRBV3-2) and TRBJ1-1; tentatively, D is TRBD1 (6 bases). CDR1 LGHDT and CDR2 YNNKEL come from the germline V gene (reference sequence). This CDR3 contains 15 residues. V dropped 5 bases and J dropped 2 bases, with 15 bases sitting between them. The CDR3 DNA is TGTGCCAGCAGCGAAAGAGACAGGCCTAACACTGAAGCTTTCTTT. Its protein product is CASSERDRPNTEAFF.

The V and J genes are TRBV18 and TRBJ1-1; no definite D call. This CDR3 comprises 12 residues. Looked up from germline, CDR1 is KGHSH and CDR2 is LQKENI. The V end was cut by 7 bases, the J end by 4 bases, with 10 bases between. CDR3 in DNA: TGTGCCAGCTTTGACATTGGCACTGAAGCTTTCTTT. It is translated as CASFDIGTEAFF. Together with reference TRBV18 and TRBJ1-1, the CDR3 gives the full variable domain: NAGVMQNPRHLVRRRGQEARLRCSPMKGHSHVYWYRQLPEEGLKFMVYLQKENIIDESGMPKERFSAEFPKEGPSILRIQQVVRGDSAAYFCASFDIGTEAFFGQGTRLTVV.